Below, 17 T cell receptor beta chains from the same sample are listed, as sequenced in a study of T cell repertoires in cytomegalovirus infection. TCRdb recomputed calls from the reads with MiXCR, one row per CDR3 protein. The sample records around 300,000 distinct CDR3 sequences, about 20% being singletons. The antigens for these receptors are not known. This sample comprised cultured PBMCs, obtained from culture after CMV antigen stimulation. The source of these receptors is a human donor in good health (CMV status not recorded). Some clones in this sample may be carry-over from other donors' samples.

The CDR3 sequence: CASVHDRGGAVTGELFF. As DNA, the CDR3 is TGTGCTAGTGTTCACGACCGGGGGGGGGCGGTCACCGGGGAGCTGTTTTTT. V is TRBV12-5 and J is TRBJ2-2; 8 bases agree with TRBD2. The V gene's germline CDR1 is LGHNT and CDR2 FRNRAP. V was pared by 7 bases and J by 4 bases, with 14 bases of the junction left unmatched. The CDR3 has 17 residues.

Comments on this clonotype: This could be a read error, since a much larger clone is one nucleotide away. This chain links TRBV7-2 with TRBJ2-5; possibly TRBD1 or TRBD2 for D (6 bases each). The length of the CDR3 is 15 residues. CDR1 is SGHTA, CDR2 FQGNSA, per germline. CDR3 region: CASSPDGGKGETQHF. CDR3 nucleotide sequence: TGTGCCAGCAGCCCCGACGGGGGCAAGGGGGAGACCCAGCACTTC.

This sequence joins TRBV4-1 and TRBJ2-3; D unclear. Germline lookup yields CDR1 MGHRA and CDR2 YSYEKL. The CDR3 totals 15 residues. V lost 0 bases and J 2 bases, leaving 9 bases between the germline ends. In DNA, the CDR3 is TGCGCCAGCAGCCAAGATCCCCTCTTCACAGATACGCAGTATTTT. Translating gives CASSQDPLFTDTQYF.

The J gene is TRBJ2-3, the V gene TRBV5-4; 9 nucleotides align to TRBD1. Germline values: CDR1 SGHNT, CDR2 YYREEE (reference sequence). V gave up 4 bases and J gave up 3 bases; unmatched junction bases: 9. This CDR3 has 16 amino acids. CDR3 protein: CASSRVGGQGTDTQYF. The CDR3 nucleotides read TGTGCCAGCAGCCGGGTCGGGGGACAGGGTACAGATACGCAGTATTTT.

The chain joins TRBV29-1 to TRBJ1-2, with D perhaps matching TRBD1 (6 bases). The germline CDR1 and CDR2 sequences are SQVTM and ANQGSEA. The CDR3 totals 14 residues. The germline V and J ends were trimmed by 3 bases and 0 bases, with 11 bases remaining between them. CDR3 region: CSVEGTQSNYGYTF. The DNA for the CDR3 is TGCAGCGTTGAGGGGACACAGTCTAACTATGGCTACACCTTC.

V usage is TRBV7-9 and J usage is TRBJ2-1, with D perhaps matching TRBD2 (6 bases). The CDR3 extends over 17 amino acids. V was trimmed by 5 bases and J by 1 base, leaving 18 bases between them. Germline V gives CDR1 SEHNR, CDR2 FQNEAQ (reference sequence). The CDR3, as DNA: TGTGCCAGCAGCCCCCGGTCCGGGAGCAATTCCTACAATGAGCAGTTCTTC. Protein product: CASSPRSGSNSYNEQFF.

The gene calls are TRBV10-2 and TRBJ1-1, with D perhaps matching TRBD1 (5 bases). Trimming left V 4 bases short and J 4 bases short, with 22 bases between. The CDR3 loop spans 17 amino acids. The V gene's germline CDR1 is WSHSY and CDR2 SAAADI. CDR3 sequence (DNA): TGCGCCAGCAGTGGTATTCCAGGGCTGGGGTTTGGCACTGAAGCTTTCTTT. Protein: CASSGIPGLGFGTEAFF.

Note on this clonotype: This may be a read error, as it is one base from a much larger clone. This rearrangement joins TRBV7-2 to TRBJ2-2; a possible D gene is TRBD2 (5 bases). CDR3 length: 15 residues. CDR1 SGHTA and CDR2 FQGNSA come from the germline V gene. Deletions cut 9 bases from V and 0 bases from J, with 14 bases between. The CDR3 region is CARRATGTNTGELFF. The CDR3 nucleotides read TGTGCCAGAAGAGCGACCGGGACGAACACCGGGGAGCTGTTTTTT. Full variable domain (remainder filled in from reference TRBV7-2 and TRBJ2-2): GAGVSQSPSNKVTEKGKDVELRCDPISGHTALYWYRQSLGQGLEFLIYFQGNSAPDKSGLPSDRFSAERTGGSVSTLTIQRTQQEDSAVYLCARRATGTNTGELFFGEGSRLTVL.

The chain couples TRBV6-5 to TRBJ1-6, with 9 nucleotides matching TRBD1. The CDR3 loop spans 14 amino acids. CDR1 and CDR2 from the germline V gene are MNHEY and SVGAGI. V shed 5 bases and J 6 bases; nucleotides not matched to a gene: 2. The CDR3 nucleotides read TGTGCCAGCAGTCGACAGGGGGGTAATTCACCCCTCCACTTT. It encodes CASSRQGGNSPLHF.

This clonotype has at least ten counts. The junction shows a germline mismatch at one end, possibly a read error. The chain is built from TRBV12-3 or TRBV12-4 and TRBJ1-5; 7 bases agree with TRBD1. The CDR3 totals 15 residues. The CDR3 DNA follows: TGTGCCAGCACTTTAGGGGGCTTGGGCAATCAGCCCCAGCATTTT. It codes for CASTLGGLGNQPQHF.

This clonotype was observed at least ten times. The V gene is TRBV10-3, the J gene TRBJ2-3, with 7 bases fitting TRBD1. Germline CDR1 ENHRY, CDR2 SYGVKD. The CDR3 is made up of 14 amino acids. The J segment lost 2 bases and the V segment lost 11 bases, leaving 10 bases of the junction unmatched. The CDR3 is CAVRQGALTDTQYF. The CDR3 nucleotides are TGTGCCGTGCGACAGGGTGCTCTCACAGATACGCAGTATTTT.

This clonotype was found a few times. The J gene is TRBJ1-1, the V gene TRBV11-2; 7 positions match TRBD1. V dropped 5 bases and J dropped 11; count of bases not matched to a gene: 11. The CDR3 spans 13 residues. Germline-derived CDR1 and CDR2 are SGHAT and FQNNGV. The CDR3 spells CASSRDRAALAFF. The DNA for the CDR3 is TGTGCCAGCAGCCGCGACAGGGCTGCTCTGGCTTTCTTT.

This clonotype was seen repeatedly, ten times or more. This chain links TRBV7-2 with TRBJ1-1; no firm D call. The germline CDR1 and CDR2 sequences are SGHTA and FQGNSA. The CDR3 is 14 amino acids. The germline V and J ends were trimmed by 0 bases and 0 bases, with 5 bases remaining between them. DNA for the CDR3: TGTGCCAGCAGCTTAGCGGCTCTGAACACTGAAGCTTTCTTT. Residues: CASSLAALNTEAFF.

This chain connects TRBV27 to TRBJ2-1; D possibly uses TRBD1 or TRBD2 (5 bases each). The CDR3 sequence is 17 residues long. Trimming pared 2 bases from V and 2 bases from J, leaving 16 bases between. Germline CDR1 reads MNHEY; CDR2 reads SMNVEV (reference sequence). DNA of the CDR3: TGTGCCAGCAGTTTACCCCCCTATGGGGGAGCCTACAATGAGCAGTTCTTC. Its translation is CASSLPPYGGAYNEQFF.

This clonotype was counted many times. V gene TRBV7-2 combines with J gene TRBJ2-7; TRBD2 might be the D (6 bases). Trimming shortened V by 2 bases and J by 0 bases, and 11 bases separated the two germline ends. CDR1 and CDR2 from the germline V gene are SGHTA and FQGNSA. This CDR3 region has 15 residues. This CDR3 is CASSLSSGTSYEQYF. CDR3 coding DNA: TGTGCCAGCAGCTTAAGTAGCGGTACCTCCTACGAGCAGTACTTC. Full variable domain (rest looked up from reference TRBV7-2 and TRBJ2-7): GAGVSQSPSNKVTEKGKDVELRCDPISGHTALYWYRQSLGQGLEFLIYFQGNSAPDKSGLPSDRFSAERTGGSVSTLTIQRTQQEDSAVYLCASSLSSGTSYEQYFGPGTRLTVT.

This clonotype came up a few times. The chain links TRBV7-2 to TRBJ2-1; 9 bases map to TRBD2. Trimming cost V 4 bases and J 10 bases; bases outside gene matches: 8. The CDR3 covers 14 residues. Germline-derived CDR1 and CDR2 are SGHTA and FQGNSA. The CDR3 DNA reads TGTGCCAGCAGCTCGCGTAGCGGGAGCAGGGAGCAGTTCTTC. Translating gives CASSSRSGSREQFF.

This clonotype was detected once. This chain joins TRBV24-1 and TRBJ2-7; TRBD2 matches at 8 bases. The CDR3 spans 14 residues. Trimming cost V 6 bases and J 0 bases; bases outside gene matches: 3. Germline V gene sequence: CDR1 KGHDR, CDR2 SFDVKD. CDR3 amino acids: CATSNSGSSYEQYF. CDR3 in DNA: TGTGCCACCAGTAACAGCGGGAGCTCCTACGAGCAGTACTTC.